This T cell receptor (beta chain) was sequenced in a study of cytomegalovirus exposure and HLA in healthy donors. Study outcomes and limitations: A classifier reportedly called cytomegalovirus status with high sensitivity and specificity.

Both 60 Vbeta primers and 13 Jbeta primers went into the PCR. TCRdb's table, derived via immunoSEQ multiplex PCR, lists solely in-frame clones and lacks some. Among 100,000 to 150,000 clones listed, around 74% were seen once. This clone was detected only a few times. The antigen is undetermined. After removal of 2 bases from V and 4 bases from J, the junction contained 2 bases not matched to a gene. This CDR3 is built from 15 residues. Looked up from germline, CDR1 is WNHNN and CDR2 is SYGVQD (reference sequence). V usage is TRBV10-1 and J usage is TRBJ2-1; TRBD2 matches at 10 bases. The receptor's source is a man aged 35 to 55 in good health and CMV-seropositive. The source material was PBMCs. The CDR3 spells CASSETSGVYNEQFF. The CDR3 region has the DNA TGCGCCAGCAGTGAGACTAGCGGGGTATACAATGAGCAGTTCTTC.